This TCR beta chain was observed in a study of blood T cell repertoires in COVID-19. CDR1 and CDR2 (germline): LNHDA, SQIVND (reference sequence). V lost 6 bases, J lost 5 bases, and 10 bases lay in between. This CDR3 contains 12 residues. Assay used: immunoSEQ multiplex PCR; TCRdb lists only in-frame clones, some missing. The sample contains some 130,000 clones, approximately 80% of which appear only once. The TCR sequence derives from a woman aged 45-65 years who had recovered from COVID-19. Material for sequencing was PBMCs or T cells enriched from blood (not recorded which). The V and J genes are TRBV19 and TRBJ2-5, with D unresolved. CDR3 DNA: TGTGCCAGTAGCCATAGACTGGAGACCCAGTACTTC. It encodes CASSHRLETQYF.